The clone carrying this T cell receptor (beta chain) showed up many times. Its specificity is unknown. Patients were all untreated before their thyroid surgery. This sample is part of a study of metastatic and nonmetastatic thyroid tumors. As for the study in general: Repertoire comparison spanned blood and tumor or nodule tissue of malignant and benign thyroid patients.

In the original analysis: Across clinicopathological groups, CDR3 differences served as the basis for building a distant-metastasis classifier for papillary thyroid cancer. TCRdb reanalyzed the PCR reads with MiXCR. The V and J calls were not made by the authors but by TCRdb's processing. The table shows some 23,000 clones, with around 21% occurring only once. Study outcomes and limitations: A significant increase in TCR beta diversity was reportedly seen in malignant thyroid tumors relative to benign nodules, in blood and tumor.

CDR3 size: 15 residues. Germline CDR1 is GTSNPN and CDR2 is SVGIG (reference sequence). V dropped 0 bases and J dropped 2 bases, with 13 bases sitting between them. Sequencing used blood. The V gene is TRBV30, the J gene TRBJ1-2, with a tentative D call TRBD1 (5 bases). The receptor comes from a female donor with papillary thyroid cancer or a benign thyroid nodule (not recorded which). Some clones in this sample may be carry-over from other donors' samples. The CDR3, as DNA: TGTGCCTGGAGTGTTCCCAGGGTTGGCAACTATGGCTACACCTTC. It specifies CAWSVPRVGNYGYTF. The full variable domain, with the rest looked up from reference TRBV30 and TRBJ1-2, is SQTIHQWPATLVQPVGSPLSLECTVEGTSNPNLYWYRQAAGRGLQLLFYSVGIGQISSEVPQNLSASRPQDRQFILSSKKLLLSDSGFYLCAWSVPRVGNYGYTFGSGTRLTVV.